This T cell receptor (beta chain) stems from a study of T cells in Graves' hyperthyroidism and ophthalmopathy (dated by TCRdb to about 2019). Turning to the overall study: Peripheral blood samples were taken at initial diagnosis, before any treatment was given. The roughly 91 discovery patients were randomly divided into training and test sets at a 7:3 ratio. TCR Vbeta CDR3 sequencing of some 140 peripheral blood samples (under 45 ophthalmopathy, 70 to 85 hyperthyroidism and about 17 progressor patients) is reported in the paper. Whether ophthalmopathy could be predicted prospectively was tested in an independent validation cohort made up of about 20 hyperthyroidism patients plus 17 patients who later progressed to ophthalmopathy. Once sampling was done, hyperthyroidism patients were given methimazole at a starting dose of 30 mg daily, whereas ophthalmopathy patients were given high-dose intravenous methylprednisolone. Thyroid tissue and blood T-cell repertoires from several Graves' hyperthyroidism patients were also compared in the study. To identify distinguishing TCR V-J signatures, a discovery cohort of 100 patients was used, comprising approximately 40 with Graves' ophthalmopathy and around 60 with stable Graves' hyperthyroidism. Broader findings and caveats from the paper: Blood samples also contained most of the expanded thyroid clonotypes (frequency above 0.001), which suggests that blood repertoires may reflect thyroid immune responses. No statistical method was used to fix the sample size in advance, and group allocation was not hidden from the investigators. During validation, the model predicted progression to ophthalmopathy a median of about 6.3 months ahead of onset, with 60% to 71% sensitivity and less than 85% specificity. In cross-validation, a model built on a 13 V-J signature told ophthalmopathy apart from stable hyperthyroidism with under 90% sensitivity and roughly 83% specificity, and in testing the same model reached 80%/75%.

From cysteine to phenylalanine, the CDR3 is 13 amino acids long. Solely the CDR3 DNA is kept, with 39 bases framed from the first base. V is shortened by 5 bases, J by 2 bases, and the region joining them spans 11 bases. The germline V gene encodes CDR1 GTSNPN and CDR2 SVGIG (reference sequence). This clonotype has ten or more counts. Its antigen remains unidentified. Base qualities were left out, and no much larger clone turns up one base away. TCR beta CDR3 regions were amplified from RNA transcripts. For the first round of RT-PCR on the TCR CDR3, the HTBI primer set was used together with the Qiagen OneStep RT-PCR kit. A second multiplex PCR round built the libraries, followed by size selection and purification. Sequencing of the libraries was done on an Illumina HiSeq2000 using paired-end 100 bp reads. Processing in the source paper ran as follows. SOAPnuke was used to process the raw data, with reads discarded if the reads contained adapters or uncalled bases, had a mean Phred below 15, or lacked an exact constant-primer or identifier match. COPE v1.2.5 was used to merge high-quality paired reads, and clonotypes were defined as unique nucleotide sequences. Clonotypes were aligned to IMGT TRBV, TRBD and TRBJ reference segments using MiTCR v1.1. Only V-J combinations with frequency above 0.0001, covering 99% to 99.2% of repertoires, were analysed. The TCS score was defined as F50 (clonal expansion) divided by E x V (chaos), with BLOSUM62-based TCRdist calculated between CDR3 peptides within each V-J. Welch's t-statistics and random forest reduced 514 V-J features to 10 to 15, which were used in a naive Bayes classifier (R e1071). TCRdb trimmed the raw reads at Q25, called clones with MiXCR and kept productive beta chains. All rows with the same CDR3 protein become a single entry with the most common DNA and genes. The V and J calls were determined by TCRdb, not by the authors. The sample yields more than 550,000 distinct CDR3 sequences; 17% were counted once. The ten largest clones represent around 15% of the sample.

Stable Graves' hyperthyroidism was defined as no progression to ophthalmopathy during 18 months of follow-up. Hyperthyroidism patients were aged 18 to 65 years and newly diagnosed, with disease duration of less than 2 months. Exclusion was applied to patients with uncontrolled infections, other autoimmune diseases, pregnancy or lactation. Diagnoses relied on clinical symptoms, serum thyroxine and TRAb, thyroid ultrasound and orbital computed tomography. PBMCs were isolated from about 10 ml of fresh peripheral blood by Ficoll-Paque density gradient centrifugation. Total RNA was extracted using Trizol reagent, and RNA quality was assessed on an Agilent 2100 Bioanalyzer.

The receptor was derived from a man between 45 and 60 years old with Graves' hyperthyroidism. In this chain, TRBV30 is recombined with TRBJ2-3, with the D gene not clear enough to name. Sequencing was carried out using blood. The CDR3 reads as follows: CAWDSGPTDTQYF. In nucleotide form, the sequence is TGTGCCTGGGATTCCGGGCCCACAGATACGCAGTATTTT. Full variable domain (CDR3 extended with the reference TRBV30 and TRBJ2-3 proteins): SQTIHQWPATLVQPVGSPLSLECTVEGTSNPNLYWYRQAAGRGLQLLFYSVGIGQISSEVPQNLSASRPQDRQFILSSKKLLLSDSGFYLCAWDSGPTDTQYFGPGTRLTVL.